This is a list of T cell receptor beta chains from one sample in a study of memory CD4+ T cells and cytomegalovirus serostatus. Sequencing used immunoSEQ multiplex PCR; TCRdb keeps in-frame clones, though not all of them. The sample has 60,000 or so clones, less than 85% seen once. The sample was memory CD4+ T cells from blood. The receptors were sampled from an adult in good health and CMV-seronegative. Some clones in this sample may be carry-over from other donors' samples. Both conserved end residues are part of each CDR3. The D gene is left open where the match is weak. Size is stated for part of the rows, as once, few or many counts, or as a class when the clone is expanded.

TRBJ2-5,TRBV11-3,-,-,CASSLNRQETQYF,TGTGCCAGCAGCTTAAATCGTCAAGAGACCCAGTACTTC
TRBJ2-4,TRBV2,-,-,CASREGSKNIQYF,TGTGCCAGCAGGGAGGGGTCCAAAAACATTCAGTACTTC
TRBJ2-7,TRBV30,TRBD2,-,CAWMRAGVGEQYF,TGTGCCTGGATGCGAGCGGGAGTCGGGGAGCAGTACTTC
TRBJ2-7,TRBV27,TRBD2,-,CASSSPTSGSPLSYEQYF,TGTGCCAGCAGTTCCCCCACTAGCGGGAGCCCCCTGTCCTACGAGCAGTACTTC
TRBJ2-2,TRBV5-8,-,-,CASSLGYGGSTGELFF,TGTGCCAGCAGCCTGGGGTACGGAGGGTCCACCGGGGAGCTGTTTTTT
TRBJ2-7,TRBV29-1,TRBD2,-,CSVSVAGGSYEQYF,TGCAGCGTGAGCGTAGCGGGAGGGTCTTACGAGCAGTACTTC
TRBJ2-7,TRBV6-1,TRBD1,-,CASSATGSTYEQYF,TGTGCCAGCAGTGCGACAGGGAGTACCTACGAGCAGTACTTC
TRBJ1-4,TRBV30,-,few,CAWSVKAGNEKLFF,TGTGCCTGGAGTGTAAAGGCGGGTAATGAAAAACTGTTTTTT
TRBJ2-1,TRBV2,-,-,CASSKGGNEQFF,TGTGCCAGCAGTAAGGGGGGGAATGAGCAGTTCTTC
TRBJ2-1,TRBV4-2,TRBD2,once,CASSQQNRLAGINEQFF,TGTGCCAGCAGCCAACAAAATCGGCTAGCGGGAATTAATGAGCAGTTCTTC
TRBJ1-6,TRBV4-3,-,once,CASRAEAHNSPLHF,TGCGCCAGCAGAGCCGAGGCCCATAATTCACCCCTCCACTTT
TRBJ2-3,TRBV4-3,-,-,CASSQDGGFGGPDTQYF,TGCGCCAGCAGCCAAGATGGGGGATTCGGGGGCCCAGATACGCAGTATTTT
TRBJ2-1,TRBV7-2,-,-,CASSLGGRGEQFF,TGTGCCAGCAGCTTAGGAGGGCGTGGTGAGCAGTTCTTC
TRBJ2-1,TRBV10-3,TRBD1,once,CAITPTGAGNEQFF,TGTGCCATCACCCCGACAGGGGCGGGGAATGAGCAGTTCTTC
TRBJ1-2,TRBV28,TRBD1,-,CASSGRGRLGGYTF,TGTGCCAGCAGTGGGAGGGGGCGTCTCGGCGGCTACACCTTC
TRBJ2-3,TRBV28,-,-,CASSSFHRVWGTDTQYF,TGTGCCAGCAGTTCTTTCCACAGGGTGTGGGGCACAGATACGCAGTATTTT
TRBJ1-5,TRBV30,-,-,CAWSSGFQPQHF,TGTGCCTGGAGTTCGGGTTTTCAGCCCCAGCATTTT
TRBJ1-2,TRBV10-3,TRBD1,-,CAISGGAGQGYGYTF,TGTGCCATCAGTGGGGGAGCTGGACAGGGTTATGGCTACACCTTC
TRBJ2-7,TRBV7-9,TRBD2,once,CAGSLAGVHEQYF,TGTGCCGGTTCACTAGCGGGTGTCCACGAGCAGTACTTC
TRBJ2-7,TRBV10-2,TRBD1,few,CASSDGDRTSYEQYF,TGCGCCAGCAGTGATGGGGACAGGACATCCTACGAGCAGTACTTC
TRBJ1-5,TRBV18,TRBD1,-,CASSLGQGVSQPQHF,TGTGCCAGCTCTCTAGGACAGGGAGTAAGTCAGCCCCAGCATTTT
TRBJ2-7,TRBV19,-,-,CASSITGFLSEQYF,TGTGCCAGTAGTATAACGGGGTTTCTGAGCGAGCAGTACTTC
TRBJ1-4,TRBV7-9,-,-,CASSYGPYEKLFF,TGTGCCAGCAGCTACGGGCCGTATGAAAAACTGTTTTTT
TRBJ2-7,TRBV7-3,TRBD1,-,CASSSLGTAPPNEQYF,TGTGCCAGCAGCTCCCTCGGGACAGCTCCTCCTAACGAGCAGTACTTC
TRBJ1-5,TRBV21-1,-,-,CASSRPGHFVHGDQPQHF,TGTGCCAGCAGTAGACCGGGACACTTCGTGCACGGAGATCAGCCCCAGCATTTT
TRBJ2-1,TRBV5-4,-,-,CASSPGQGGSSYNEQFF,TGTGCCAGCAGCCCTGGCCAGGGAGGAAGCTCCTACAATGAGCAGTTCTTC
TRBJ1-6,TRBV5-1,-,once,CASREGGFNSPLHF,TGCGCCAGCCGCGAGGGAGGGTTTAATTCACCCCTCCACTTT
TRBJ1-1,TRBV11-2,-,-,CASSPIQGKGPEAFF,TGTGCCAGCAGCCCCATACAGGGAAAGGGGCCTGAAGCTTTCTTT
TRBJ2-1,TRBV6-6,TRBD1,once,CASSSQGAYNEQFF,TGTGCCAGCAGTTCACAGGGGGCCTACAATGAGCAGTTCTTC
TRBJ2-7,TRBV5-1,-,-,CASRGPGHEQYF,TGCGCCAGCAGGGGCCCCGGTCACGAGCAGTACTTC
TRBJ1-6,TRBV27,-,-,CASSFRQTYNSPLHF,TGTGCCAGCAGTTTCCGGCAAACCTATAATTCACCCCTCCACTTT
TRBJ2-7,TRBV6-1,-,-,CVSSEARGLGEQYF,TGTGTCAGCAGTGAAGCCCGGGGTCTGGGGGAGCAGTACTTC
TRBJ2-4,TRBV6-1,TRBD2,-,CASSLAGGTKNIQYF,TGTGCCAGCAGTTTAGCGGGAGGGACCAAAAACATTCAGTACTTC
TRBJ1-2,TRBV6-5,-,-,CASSTRNYGYTF,TGTGCCAGTTCAACGCGCAACTATGGCTACACCTTC
TRBJ1-5,TRBV2,TRBD1,-,CASSEETGTRPQHF,TGTGCCAGCAGTGAAGAGACAGGGACGCGGCCCCAGCATTTT
TRBJ1-2,TRBV5-4,-,few,CASSLVGSTQGGYTF,TGTGCCAGCAGCTTGGTCGGGTCCACCCAAGGGGGCTACACCTTC
TRBJ2-7,TRBV2,-,-,CASTSGPYEQYF,TGTGCCAGCACATCCGGACCCTACGAGCAGTACTTC
TRBJ2-3,TRBV4-3,TRBD2,-,CASSQQLAGEGPDTQYF,TGCGCCAGCAGCCAACAACTAGCGGGAGAGGGTCCAGATACGCAGTATTTT
TRBJ2-2,TRBV18,-,-,CASSPLQGGELFF,TGTGCCAGCTCACCACTACAGGGCGGGGAGCTGTTTTTT
TRBJ2-3,TRBV10-1,TRBD2,-,CASPPRLAHYTDTQYF,TGCGCCAGCCCTCCCCGACTAGCGCATTACACAGATACGCAGTATTTT
TRBJ1-1,TRBV28,-,few,CASSLVVNTEAFF,TGTGCCAGCAGTTTGGTAGTGAACACTGAAGCTTTCTTT
TRBJ2-5,TRBV7-7,TRBD1,-,CASSLTPGTASGKTQYF,TGTGCCAGCAGCCTGACCCCCGGGACAGCTTCGGGGAAGACCCAGTACTTC
TRBJ2-4,TRBV5-1,TRBD1,-,CASSLEGALDIQYF,TGCGCCAGCAGCTTGGAGGGGGCTTTGGACATTCAGTACTTC
TRBJ2-7,TRBV5-1,-,-,CASSFSRGEQYF,TGCGCCAGCAGCTTCTCTAGGGGCGAGCAGTACTTC
TRBJ1-2,TRBV7-2,-,-,CASSRDRNYGYTF,TGTGCCAGCAGCCGGGACCGTAACTATGGCTACACCTTC